Sequencing of this TCR beta chain was carried out in a study of blood T cell repertoires in COVID-19. At the level of the study: The United States, Italy and Spain were the sources of the acute and convalescent COVID-19 samples. T cells, B-cell-depleted T cells, or PBMCs supplied cDNA or gDNA.

CDR1 is LNHDA, CDR2 SQIVND, per germline (reference sequence). V lost 3 bases to trimming and J lost 3 bases; unmatched junction nucleotides: 8. CDR3 length: 16 residues. Original methodology: Using reference gene primer amplification, nucleated cell counts were estimated. Data came from immunoSEQ multiplex PCR; TCRdb stores just in-frame clones and leaves some out. V and J calls plus clone size are reproduced from that table; the DNA served to infer D and trimming. The data hold some 83,000 clones, with roughly 89% observed a single time. The chain is built from TRBV19 and TRBJ2-4; 7 bases are a match to TRBD1. The sequence came from a man aged 45-65 years with acute or convalescent COVID-19. The sequencing input was peripheral blood. The DNA of the CDR3 is TGTGCCAGTAGTATTGGTAGGGGGCTCGTCAAAAACATTCAGTACTTC. It yields the protein CASSIGRGLVKNIQYF. Looking up the rest from reference TRBV19 and TRBJ2-4 gives the full variable domain: DGGITQSPKYLFRKEGQNVTLSCEQNLNHDAMYWYRQDPGQGLRLIYYSQIVNDFQKGDIAEGYSVSREKKESFPLTVTSAQKNPTAFYLCASSIGRGLVKNIQYFGAGTRLSVL.